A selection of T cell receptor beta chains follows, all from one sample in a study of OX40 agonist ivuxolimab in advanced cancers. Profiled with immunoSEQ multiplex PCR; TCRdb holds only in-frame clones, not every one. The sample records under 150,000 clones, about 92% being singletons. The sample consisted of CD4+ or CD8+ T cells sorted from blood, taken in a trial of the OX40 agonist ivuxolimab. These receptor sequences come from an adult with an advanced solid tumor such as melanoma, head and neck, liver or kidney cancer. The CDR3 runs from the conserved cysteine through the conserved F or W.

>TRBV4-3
CASSPTGWQIYEQYF
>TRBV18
CASSPTPPGSGYEQYF
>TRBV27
CASTRTGSLGELFF
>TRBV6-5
CASSSGTARTYEQYF
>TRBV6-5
CASSYGTGEQYF
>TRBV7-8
CASSPNRATQNTEAFF
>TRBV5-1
CASSLEGRGNPREQYF
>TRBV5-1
CASSLIPQAGYEQYF
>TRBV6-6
CASSFDSEYQPQHF
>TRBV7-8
CASNQAGGSGEQYF
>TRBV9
CASSFRDRYNEQFF
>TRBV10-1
CASSEGTGAPNSPLHF
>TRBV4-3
CASSQGQGSFF
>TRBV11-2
CASSLPGGADTQYF
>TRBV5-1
CASSPGLAGFNTGELFF
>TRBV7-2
CASSLVWHTGELFF
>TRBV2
CASSAGTGGVFLEAFF
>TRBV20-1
CSARGGYEQYF
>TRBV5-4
CASSLNFGLSYNEQFF
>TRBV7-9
CASSWDGSSSYEQYF
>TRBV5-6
CASSLTTGGRGDEQFF
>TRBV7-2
CASSLAWYGTGELFF
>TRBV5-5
CASSITPGTGAHTQYF
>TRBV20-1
CSARDPVFQYF
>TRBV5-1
CASSLSGAEAFF
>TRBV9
CASSVGARQQETQYF
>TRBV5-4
CASSLTSGASYNEQFF
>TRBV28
CATLGTGNGRETQYF
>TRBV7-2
CASSPQGSLNYGYTF
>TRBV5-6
CASSRGAKGNEQFF
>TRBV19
CASSNDRNTEAFF